This entry is about one T cell receptor (beta chain). The V and J ends lost 5 bases and 3 bases, in that order; junction bases with no gene match: 8. Germline V lookup: CDR1 SEHNR, CDR2 FQNEAQ (reference sequence). The CDR3 runs 16 residues. In the authors' workflow: Estimation of nucleated cell counts was performed using reference gene primer amplification. The table came from immunoSEQ multiplex PCR; TCRdb's copy has only in-frame clones and leaves some out. Clone size and V and J calls were adopted from that table, with D and trimming inferred from the DNA. The table has about 190,000 clones, approximately 85% seen once; the top ten hold less than 6.5%. The sample comes from a study of blood T cell repertoires in COVID-19.

The receptor comes from a woman aged 70-85 years with active or convalescent COVID-19. The sample comprised peripheral blood. The V call is TRBV7-9, the J call TRBJ1-1; TRBD1 matches at 11 bases. This CDR3 reads CASSPRGGQGDTEAFF. In DNA, the CDR3 is TGTGCCAGCAGCCCCAGGGGGGGACAGGGGGACACTGAAGCTTTCTTT.